The clone carrying this T cell receptor beta chain has just a few counts. Its target is unknown. This entry belongs to a study of response to subunit inactivated influenza vaccine. Study-wide results and limits: The authors put forward the suggestion that each seasonal influenza vaccination may bring in only a limited number of new T cells.

Germline CDR1 and CDR2: MNHEY and SVGAGI. V was pared by 7 bases and J by 3 bases, with 9 bases between. The CDR3 extends over 12 amino acids. TCRdb redid the calling of the RT-PCR reads with MiXCR, one entry per CDR3 protein. The profile shows about 780,000 distinct CDR3 sequences, less than 20% of them singletons. The chain links TRBV6-5 to TRBJ1-1, with a weak D call TRBD1 (5 bases). This TCR derives from a man in his fifties or sixties who received an inactivated influenza vaccine. Sequences were derived from PBMCs from blood, sampled roughly 5 days after vaccination. The DNA of the CDR3 is TGTGCCAGCAAGGGGAGGTACACTGAAGCTTTCTTT. Amino acids: CASKGRYTEAFF.